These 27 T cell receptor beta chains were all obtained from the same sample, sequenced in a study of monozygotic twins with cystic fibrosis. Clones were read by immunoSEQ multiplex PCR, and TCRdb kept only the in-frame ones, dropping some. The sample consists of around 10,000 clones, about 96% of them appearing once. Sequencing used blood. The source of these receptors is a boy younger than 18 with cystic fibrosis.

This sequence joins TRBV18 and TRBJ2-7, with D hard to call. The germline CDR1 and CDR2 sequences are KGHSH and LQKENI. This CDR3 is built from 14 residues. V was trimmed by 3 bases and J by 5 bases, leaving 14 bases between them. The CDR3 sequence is CASSPSQTDHEQYF. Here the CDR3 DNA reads TGTGCCAGCTCACCTAGTCAAACAGACCACGAGCAGTACTTC.

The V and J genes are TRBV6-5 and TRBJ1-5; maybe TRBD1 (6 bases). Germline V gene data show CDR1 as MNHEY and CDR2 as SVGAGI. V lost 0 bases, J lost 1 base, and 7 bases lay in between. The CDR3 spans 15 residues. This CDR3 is CASSYSTGSNQPQHF. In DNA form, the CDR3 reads TGTGCCAGCAGTTACTCAACAGGGAGCAATCAGCCCCAGCATTTT.

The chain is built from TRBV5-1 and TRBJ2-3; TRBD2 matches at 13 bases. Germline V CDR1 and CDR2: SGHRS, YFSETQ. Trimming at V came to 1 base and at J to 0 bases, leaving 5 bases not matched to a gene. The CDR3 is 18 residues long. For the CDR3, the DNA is TGCGCCAGCAGCTTGCGACTAGCGGGGGGATATAGCACAGATACGCAGTATTTT. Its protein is CASSLRLAGGYSTDTQYF.

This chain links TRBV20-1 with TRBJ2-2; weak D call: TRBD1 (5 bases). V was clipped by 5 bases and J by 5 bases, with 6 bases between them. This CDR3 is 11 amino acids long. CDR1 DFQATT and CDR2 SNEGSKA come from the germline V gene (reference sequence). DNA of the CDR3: TGCAGTGCTCAGGGAACCGGGGAGCTGTTTTTT. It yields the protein CSAQGTGELFF.

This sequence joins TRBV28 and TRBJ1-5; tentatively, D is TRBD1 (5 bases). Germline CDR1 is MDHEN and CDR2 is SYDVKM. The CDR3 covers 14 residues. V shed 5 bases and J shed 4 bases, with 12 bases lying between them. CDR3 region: CASSRLGGNQPQHF. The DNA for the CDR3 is TGTGCCAGCAGTAGACTTGGGGGTAATCAGCCCCAGCATTTT.

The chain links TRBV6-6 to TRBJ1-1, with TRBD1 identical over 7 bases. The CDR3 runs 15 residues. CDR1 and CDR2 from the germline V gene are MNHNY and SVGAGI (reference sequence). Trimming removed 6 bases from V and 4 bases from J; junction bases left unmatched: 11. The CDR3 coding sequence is TGTGCCAGCAGCCTCGACAGGGTACCGGGCACTGAAGCTTTCTTT. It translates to CASSLDRVPGTEAFF.

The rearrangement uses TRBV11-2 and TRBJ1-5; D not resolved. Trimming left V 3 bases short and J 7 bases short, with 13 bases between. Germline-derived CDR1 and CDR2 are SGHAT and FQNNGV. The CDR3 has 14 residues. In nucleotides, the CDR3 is TGTGCCAGCAGCTTGTCAGATAACGGACAGCCCCAGCATTTT. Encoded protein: CASSLSDNGQPQHF. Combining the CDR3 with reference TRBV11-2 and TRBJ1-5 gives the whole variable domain EAGVAQSPRYKIIEKRQSVAFWCNPISGHATLYWYQQILGQGPKLLIQFQNNGVVDDSQLPKDRFSAERLKGVDSTLKIQPAKLEDSAVYLCASSLSDNGQPQHFGDGTRLSIL.

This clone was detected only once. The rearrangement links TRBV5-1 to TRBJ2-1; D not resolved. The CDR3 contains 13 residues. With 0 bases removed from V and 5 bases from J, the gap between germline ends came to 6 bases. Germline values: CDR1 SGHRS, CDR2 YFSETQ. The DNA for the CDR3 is TGCGCCAGCAGCTTGGGTCCCGACAATGAGCAGTTCTTC. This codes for CASSLGPDNEQFF.

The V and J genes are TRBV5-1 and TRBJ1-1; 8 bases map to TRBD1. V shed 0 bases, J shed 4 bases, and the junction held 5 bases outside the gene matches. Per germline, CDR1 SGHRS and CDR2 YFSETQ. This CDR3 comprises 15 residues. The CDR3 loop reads CASSLEPGGTTEAFF. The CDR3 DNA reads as TGCGCCAGCAGCTTGGAGCCAGGGGGCACCACTGAAGCTTTCTTT. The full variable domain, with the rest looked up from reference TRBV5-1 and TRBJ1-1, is KAGVTQTPRYLIKTRGQQVTLSCSPISGHRSVSWYQQTPGQGLQFLFEYFSETQRNKGNFPGRFSGRQFSNSRSEMNVSTLELGDSALYLCASSLEPGGTTEAFFGQGTRLTVV.

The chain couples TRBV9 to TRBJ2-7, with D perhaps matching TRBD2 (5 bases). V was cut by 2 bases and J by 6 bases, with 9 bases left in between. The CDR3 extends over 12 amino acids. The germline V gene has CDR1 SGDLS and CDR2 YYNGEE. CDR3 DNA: TGTGCCAGCAGCGTGAACGGAGGCGAGCAGTACTTC. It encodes CASSVNGGEQYF. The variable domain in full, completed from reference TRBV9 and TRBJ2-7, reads DSGVTQTPKHLITATGQRVTLRCSPRSGDLSVYWYQQSLDQGLQFLIQYYNGEERAKGNILERFSAQQFPDLHSELNLSSLELGDSALYFCASSVNGGEQYFGPGTRLTVT.

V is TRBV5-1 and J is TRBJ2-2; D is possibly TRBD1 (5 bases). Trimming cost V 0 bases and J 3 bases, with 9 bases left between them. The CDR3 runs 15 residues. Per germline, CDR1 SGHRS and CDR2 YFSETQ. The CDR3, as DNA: TGCGCCAGCAGCTTGGGCATAGGGGACACCGGGGAGCTGTTTTTT. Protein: CASSLGIGDTGELFF.

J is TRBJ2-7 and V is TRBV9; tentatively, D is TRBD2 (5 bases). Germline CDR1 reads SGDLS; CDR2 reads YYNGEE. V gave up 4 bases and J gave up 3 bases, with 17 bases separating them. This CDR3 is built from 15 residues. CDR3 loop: CASSPRGGLHYEQYF. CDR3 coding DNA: TGTGCCAGCAGCCCCAGAGGCGGACTCCACTACGAGCAGTACTTC.

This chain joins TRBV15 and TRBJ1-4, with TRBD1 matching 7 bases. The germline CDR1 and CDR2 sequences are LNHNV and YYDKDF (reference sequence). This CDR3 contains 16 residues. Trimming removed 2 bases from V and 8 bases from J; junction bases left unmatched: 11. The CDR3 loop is CATSRPLTGMLEKLFF. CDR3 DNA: TGTGCCACCAGCAGACCTCTGACAGGGATGCTGGAAAAACTGTTTTTT.

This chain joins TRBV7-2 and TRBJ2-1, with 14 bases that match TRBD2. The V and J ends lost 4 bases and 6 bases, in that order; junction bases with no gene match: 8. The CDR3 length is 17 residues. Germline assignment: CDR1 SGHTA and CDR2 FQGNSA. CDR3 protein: CASSSTGTSGRGNEQFF. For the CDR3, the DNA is TGTGCCAGCAGCTCAACCGGGACTAGCGGGAGAGGCAATGAGCAGTTCTTC.

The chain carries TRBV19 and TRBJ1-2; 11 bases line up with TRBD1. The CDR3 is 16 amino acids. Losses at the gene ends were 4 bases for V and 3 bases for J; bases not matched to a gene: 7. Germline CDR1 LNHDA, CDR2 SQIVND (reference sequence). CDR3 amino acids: CASSTQGQGADYGYTF. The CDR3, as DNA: TGTGCCAGTAGTACCCAAGGACAGGGGGCGGACTATGGCTACACCTTC.

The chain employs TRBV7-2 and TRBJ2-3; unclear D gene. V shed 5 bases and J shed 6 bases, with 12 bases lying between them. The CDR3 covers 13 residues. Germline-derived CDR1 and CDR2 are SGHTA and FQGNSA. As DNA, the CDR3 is TGTGCCAGCAGCCTCCGAATCACCGATACGCAGTATTTT. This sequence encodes CASSLRITDTQYF.

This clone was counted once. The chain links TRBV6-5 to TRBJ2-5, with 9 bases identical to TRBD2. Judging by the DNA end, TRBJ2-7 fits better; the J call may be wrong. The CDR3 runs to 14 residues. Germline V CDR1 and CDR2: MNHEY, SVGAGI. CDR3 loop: CASTPIAGVREQYF. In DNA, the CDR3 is TGTGCCAGCACCCCTATAGCGGGAGTTCGCGAGCAGTACTTC.

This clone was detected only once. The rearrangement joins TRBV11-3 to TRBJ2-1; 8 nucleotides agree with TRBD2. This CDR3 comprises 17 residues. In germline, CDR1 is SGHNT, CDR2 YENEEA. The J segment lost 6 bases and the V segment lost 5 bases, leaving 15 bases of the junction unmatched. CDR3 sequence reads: CASSPALVAGGTNEQFF. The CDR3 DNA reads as TGTGCCAGCAGCCCTGCCCTAGTGGCGGGGGGAACCAATGAGCAGTTCTTC. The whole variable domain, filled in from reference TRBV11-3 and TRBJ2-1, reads EAGVVQSPRYKIIEKKQPVAFWCNPISGHNTLYWYLQNLGQGPELLIRYENEEAVDDSQLPKDRFSAERLKGVDSTLKIQPAELGDSAVYLCASSPALVAGGTNEQFFGPGTRLTVL.

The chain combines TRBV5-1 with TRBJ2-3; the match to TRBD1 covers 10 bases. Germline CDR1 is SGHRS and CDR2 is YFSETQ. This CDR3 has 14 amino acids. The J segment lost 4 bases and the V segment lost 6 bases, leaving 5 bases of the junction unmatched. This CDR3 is CASTETGGADTQYF. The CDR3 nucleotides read TGCGCCAGCACTGAGACAGGGGGCGCAGATACGCAGTATTTT.

The CDR3, as DNA: TGTGCCAGCAGCCCACCAGGCCGGGGGACTAATGAAAAACTGTTTTTT. Residues: CASSPPGRGTNEKLFF. The chain uses TRBV7-9 and TRBJ1-4; D perhaps matches TRBD1 (5 bases). Trimming pared 5 bases from V and 2 bases from J, leaving 15 bases between. The length of the CDR3 is 16 residues. The V gene's germline CDR1 is SEHNR and CDR2 FQNEAQ (reference sequence).

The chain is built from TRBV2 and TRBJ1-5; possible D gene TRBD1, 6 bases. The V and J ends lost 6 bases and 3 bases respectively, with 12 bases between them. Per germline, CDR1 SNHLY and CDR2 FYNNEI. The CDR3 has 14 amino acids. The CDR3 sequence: CASSIRQVNQPQHF. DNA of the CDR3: TGTGCCAGCAGCATTAGACAGGTCAATCAGCCCCAGCATTTT.

CDR3 in amino acids: CASSLANRDRGYNEQFF. DNA for the CDR3: TGCGCCAGCAGCTTGGCCAACCGGGACAGGGGGTACAATGAGCAGTTCTTC. The chain couples TRBV5-1 to TRBJ2-1; 11 bases match TRBD1. Germline loops: CDR1 SGHRS, CDR2 YFSETQ. There are 17 residues in the CDR3. Losses at the gene ends were 0 bases for V and 4 bases for J; bases not matched to a gene: 6.

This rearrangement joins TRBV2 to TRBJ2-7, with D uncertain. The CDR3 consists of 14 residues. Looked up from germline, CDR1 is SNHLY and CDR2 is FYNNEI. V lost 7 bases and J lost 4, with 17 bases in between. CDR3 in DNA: TGTGCCAGCAACCCTGGGTCAGGCCGATACGAGCAGTACTTC. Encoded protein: CASNPGSGRYEQYF.

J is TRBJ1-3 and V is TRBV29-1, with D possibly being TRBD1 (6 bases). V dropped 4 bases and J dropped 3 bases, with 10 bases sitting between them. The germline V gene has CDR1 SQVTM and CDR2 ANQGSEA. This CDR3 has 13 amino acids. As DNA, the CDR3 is TGCAGCGTTGCGGGGGCAGATGGAAACACCATATATTTT. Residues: CSVAGADGNTIYF.

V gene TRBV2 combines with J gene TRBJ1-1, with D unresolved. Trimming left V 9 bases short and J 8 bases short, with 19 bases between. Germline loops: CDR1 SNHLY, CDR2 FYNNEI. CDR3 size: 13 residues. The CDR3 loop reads CAREGSPRLEAFF. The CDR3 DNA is TGTGCCAGAGAGGGCAGCCCCAGATTGGAAGCTTTCTTT.

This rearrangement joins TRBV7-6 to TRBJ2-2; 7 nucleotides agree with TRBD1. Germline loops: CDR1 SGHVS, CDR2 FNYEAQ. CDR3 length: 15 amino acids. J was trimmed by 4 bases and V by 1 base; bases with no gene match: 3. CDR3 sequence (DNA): TGTGCCAGCAGCTTAGACAGGGGAGCCACCGGGGAGCTGTTTTTT. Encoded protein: CASSLDRGATGELFF. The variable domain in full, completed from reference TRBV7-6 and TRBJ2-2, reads GAGVSQSPRYKVTKRGQDVALRCDPISGHVSLYWYRQALGQGPEFLTYFNYEAQQDKSGLPNDRFSAERPEGSISTLTIQRTEQRDSAMYRCASSLDRGATGELFFGEGSRLTVL.

The CDR3 DNA is TGTGCCAGTAGTCTTACGAGCGGGGCTTCCTACGAGCAGTACTTC. Protein product: CASSLTSGASYEQYF. The chain has TRBV19 and TRBJ2-7; 7 bases fit TRBD2. With V trimmed by 5 bases and J by 1 base, 8 bases remained unmatched. The CDR3 sequence is 15 residues long. Per germline, CDR1 LNHDA and CDR2 SQIVND (reference sequence).